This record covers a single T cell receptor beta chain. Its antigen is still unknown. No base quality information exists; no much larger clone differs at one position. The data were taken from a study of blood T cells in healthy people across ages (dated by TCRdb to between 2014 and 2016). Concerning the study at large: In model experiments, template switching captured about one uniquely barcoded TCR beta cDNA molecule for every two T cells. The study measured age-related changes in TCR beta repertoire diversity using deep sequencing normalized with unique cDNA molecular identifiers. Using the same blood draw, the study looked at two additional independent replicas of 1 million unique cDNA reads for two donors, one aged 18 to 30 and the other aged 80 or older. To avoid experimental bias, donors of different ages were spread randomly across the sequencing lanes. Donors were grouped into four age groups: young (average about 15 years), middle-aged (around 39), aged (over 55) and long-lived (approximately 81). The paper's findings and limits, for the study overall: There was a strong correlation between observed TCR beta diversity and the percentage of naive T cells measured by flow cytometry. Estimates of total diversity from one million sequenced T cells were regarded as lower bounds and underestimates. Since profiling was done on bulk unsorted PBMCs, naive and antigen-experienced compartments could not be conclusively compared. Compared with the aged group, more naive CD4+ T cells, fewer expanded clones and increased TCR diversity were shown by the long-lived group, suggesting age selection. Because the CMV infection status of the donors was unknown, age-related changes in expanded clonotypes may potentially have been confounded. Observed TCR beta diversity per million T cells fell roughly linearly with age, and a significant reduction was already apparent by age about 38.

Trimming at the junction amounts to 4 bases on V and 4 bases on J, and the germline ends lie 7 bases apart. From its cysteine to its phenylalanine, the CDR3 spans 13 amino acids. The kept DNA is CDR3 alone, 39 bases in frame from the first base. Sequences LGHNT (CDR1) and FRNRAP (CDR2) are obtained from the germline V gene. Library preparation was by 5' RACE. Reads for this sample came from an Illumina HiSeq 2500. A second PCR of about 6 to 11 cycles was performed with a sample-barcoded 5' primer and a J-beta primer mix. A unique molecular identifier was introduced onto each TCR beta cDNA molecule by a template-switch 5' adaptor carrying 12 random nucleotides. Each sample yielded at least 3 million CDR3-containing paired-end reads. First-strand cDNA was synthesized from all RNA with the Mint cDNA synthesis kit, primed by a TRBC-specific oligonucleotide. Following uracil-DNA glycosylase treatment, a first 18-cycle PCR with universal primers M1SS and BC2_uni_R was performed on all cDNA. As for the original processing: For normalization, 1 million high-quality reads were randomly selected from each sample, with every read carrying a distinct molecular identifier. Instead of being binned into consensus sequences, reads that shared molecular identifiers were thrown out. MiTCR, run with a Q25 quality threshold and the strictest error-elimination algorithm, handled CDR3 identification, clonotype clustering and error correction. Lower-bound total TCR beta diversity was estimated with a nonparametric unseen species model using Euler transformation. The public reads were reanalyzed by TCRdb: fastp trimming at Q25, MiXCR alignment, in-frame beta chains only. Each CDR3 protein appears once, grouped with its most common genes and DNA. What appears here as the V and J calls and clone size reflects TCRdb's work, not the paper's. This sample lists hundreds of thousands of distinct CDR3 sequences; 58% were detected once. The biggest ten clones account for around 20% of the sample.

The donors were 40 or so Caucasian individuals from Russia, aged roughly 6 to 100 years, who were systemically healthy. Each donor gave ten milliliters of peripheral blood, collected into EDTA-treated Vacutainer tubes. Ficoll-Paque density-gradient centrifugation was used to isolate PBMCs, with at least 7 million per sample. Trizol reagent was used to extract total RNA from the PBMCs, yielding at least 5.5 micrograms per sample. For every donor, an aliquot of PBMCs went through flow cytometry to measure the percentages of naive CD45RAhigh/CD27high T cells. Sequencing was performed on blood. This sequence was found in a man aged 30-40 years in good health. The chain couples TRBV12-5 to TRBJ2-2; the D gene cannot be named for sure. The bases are TGTGCTAGTGGTTCCTGGGGCACCGGGGAGCTGTTTTTT. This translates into CASGSWGTGELFF.